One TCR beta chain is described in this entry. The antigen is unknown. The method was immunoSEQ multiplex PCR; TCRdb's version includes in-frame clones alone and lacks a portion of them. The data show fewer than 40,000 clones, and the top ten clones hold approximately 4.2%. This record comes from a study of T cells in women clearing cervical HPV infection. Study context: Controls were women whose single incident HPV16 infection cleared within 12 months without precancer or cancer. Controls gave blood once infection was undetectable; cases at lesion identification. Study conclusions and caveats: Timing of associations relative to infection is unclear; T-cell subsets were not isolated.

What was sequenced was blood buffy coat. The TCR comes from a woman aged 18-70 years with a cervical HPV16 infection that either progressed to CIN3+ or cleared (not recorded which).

This CDR3 reads CASSRQAEKLFF. The covered CDR3 bases are TGTGCCAGTAGTAGACAGGCGGAAAAA. The chain links TRBV19 to TRBJ1-4, with D perhaps TRBD1 (6 bases). The read finishes 3 residues shy of the CDR3 end, and the germline J gene is used to complete it. This CDR3 comprises 12 residues. Germline V gene lookup returns CDR1 LNHDA and CDR2 SQIVND (reference sequence). The germline V and J ends were trimmed by 4 bases and 8 bases, with 8 bases remaining between them.